This T cell receptor beta chain stems from a study of blood T cell repertoires in COVID-19. Study-level background: T cells, B-cell-depleted T cells, or PBMCs supplied cDNA or gDNA.

Authors' data handling: Nucleated cell number was recorded as an estimate derived from reference gene primer amplification. TCRdb's table, derived via immunoSEQ multiplex PCR, lists solely in-frame clones and lacks some. The V and J calls and clone size were taken over from that table, and D and trimming were inferred from the DNA. The repertoire holds roughly 250,000 clones, with roughly 91% as singletons. V lost 2 bases and J lost 5; bases outside the gene matches: 12. CDR3 size: 18 residues. Per germline, CDR1 KGHSH and CDR2 LQKENI. Seattle researchers signed up patients amid active infection and tracked them longitudinally.

V usage is TRBV18 and J usage is TRBJ2-5; 12 bases agree with TRBD1. The receptor was derived from a young man with COVID-19, enrolled during active disease. The material sequenced was peripheral blood. CDR3 amino acids: CASSPEAHGTGGGETQYF. CDR3 DNA sequence: TGTGCCAGCTCACCAGAAGCCCACGGGACAGGGGGCGGGGAGACCCAGTACTTC.